One sample yielded the 30 T cell receptor beta chains listed below, sequenced in a study of blood T cell repertoires in COVID-19. Repertoires were generated with immunoSEQ multiplex PCR, while TCRdb's copy carries only in-frame clones and drops some. In the table there are 350,000 to 550,000 clones, 75% to 90% of which are singletons. What was sequenced was PBMCs or T cells enriched from blood (not recorded which). Receptors originate from a man aged 30 to 39 who had recovered from COVID-19.

The chain is built from TRBV19 and TRBJ2-3, with 7 bases that match TRBD1. V lost 7 bases to trimming and J lost 2 bases; unmatched junction nucleotides: 9. Germline values: CDR1 LNHDA, CDR2 SQIVND (reference sequence). The CDR3 spans 15 residues. The CDR3 DNA is TGTGCCAGTACGAACAGGGGTTTTAACACAGATACGCAGTATTTT. This encodes CASTNRGFNTDTQYF.

The chain is built from TRBV19 and TRBJ2-3; D gene unclear. With 7 bases removed from V and 2 bases from J, the gap between germline ends came to 16 bases. This CDR3 is built from 15 residues. Germline assignment: CDR1 LNHDA and CDR2 SQIVND (reference sequence). The CDR3 spells CASKATSLHTDTQYF. The CDR3 DNA reads as TGTGCCAGTAAAGCGACCTCGCTACACACAGATACGCAGTATTTT. The variable domain in full, completed from reference TRBV19 and TRBJ2-3, reads DGGITQSPKYLFRKEGQNVTLSCEQNLNHDAMYWYRQDPGQGLRLIYYSQIVNDFQKGDIAEGYSVSREKKESFPLTVTSAQKNPTAFYLCASKATSLHTDTQYFGPGTRLTVL.

The V and J genes are TRBV5-1 and TRBJ2-1; D may be TRBD1 (6 bases). Trimming pared 0 bases from V and 4 bases from J, leaving 11 bases between. The length of the CDR3 is 15 residues. Germline V gives CDR1 SGHRS, CDR2 YFSETQ. DNA of the CDR3: TGCGCCAGCAGCTTGGCAGGGGACGAATACAATGAGCAGTTCTTC. Encoded protein: CASSLAGDEYNEQFF.

V and J are TRBV3-1 (or the pseudogene TRBV3-2) and TRBJ1-3; weak D call: TRBD1 (5 bases). Trimming took 0 bases from V and 0 from J, leaving 9 bases between them. Looked up from germline, CDR1 is LGHDT and CDR2 is YNNKEL (reference sequence). The CDR3 totals 16 residues. The CDR3 region has the DNA TGTGCCAGCAGCCAAGAGGGGCAGATCTCTGGAAACACCATATATTTT. Its translation: CASSQEGQISGNTIYF.

Worth noting for this clone: Mismatch with germline at one junction end may stem from a read error. The chain uses TRBV24-1 and TRBJ2-1; no firm D call. The CDR3 is 13 residues long. The germline V gene encodes CDR1 KGHDR and CDR2 SFDVKD. CDR3 nucleotide sequence: TGTGCCACGAGTGTCGAGTCCTACAATGAGCAGTTCTTC. This translates into CATSVESYNEQFF.

J is TRBJ2-2 and V is TRBV3-1 (or the pseudogene TRBV3-2); TRBD1 aligns across 11 bases. The germline CDR1 and CDR2 sequences are LGHDT and YNNKEL (reference sequence). V lost 3 bases and J lost 5; bases outside the gene matches: 2. This CDR3 contains 15 residues. Written as DNA, the CDR3 is TGTGCCAGCAGCCAGGGGACAGGGGGGACCGGGGAGCTGTTTTTT. This sequence encodes CASSQGTGGTGELFF.

The chain couples TRBV28 to TRBJ1-1; D unclear. Germline V gene data show CDR1 as MDHEN and CDR2 as SYDVKM. The V and J ends lost 3 bases and 7 bases respectively, with 9 bases between them. The CDR3 spans 12 residues. CDR3 sequence reads: CASSFATYEAFF. CDR3 coding DNA: TGTGCCAGCAGTTTTGCTACCTATGAAGCTTTCTTT. The entire variable domain, with the rest obtained from reference TRBV28 and TRBJ1-1, is as follows: DVKVTQSSRYLVKRTGEKVFLECVQDMDHENMFWYRQDPGLGLRLIYFSYDVKMKEKGDIPEGYSVSREKKERFSLILESASTNQTSMYLCASSFATYEAFFGQGTRLTVV.

This clone was recorded a few times. The gene calls are TRBV6-5 and TRBJ2-7, with 9 bases aligning to TRBD1. The CDR3 sequence is 15 residues long. Looked up from germline, CDR1 is MNHEY and CDR2 is SVGAGI. Trimming at V came to 5 bases and at J to 1 base, leaving 6 bases not matched to a gene. CDR3 DNA sequence: TGTGCCAGCAGTACCACCGGGACAGGGTCCTACGAGCAGTACTTC. It yields the protein CASSTTGTGSYEQYF.

V gene TRBV28 combines with J gene TRBJ2-1, with 7 nucleotides matching TRBD2. With V trimmed by 1 base and J by 1 base, 4 bases remained unmatched. The CDR3 runs 16 residues. Germline CDR1 MDHEN, CDR2 SYDVKM. CDR3 DNA sequence: TGTGCCAGCAGTTTATACCGGGAGGCATCCTACAATGAGCAGTTCTTC. Translating it yields CASSLYREASYNEQFF.

The V call is TRBV5-4, the J call TRBJ1-1; the D is unclear. The germline CDR1 and CDR2 sequences are SGHNT and YYREEE (reference sequence). Trimming removed 6 bases at V and 4 bases at J, with 13 bases between. The CDR3 consists of 13 residues. The CDR3 protein is CASTNPSTTEAFF. The CDR3 DNA follows: TGTGCCAGCACCAACCCTAGCACCACTGAAGCTTTCTTT.

This chain's CDR3 is CASSRSPRDSRGTIYF. The CDR3 DNA sequence: TGTGCCAGCTCACGGAGCCCTCGGGACAGTCGGGGCACCATATATTTT. The V and J genes are TRBV18 and TRBJ1-3; 7 bases fit TRBD1. Looked up from germline, CDR1 is KGHSH and CDR2 is LQKENI. The CDR3 loop spans 16 amino acids. V shed 4 bases and J 9 bases; nucleotides not matched to a gene: 15.

V gene TRBV27 combines with J gene TRBJ2-1, with a weak D call TRBD1 (6 bases). Germline loops: CDR1 MNHEY, CDR2 SMNVEV (reference sequence). The V end lost 7 bases, the J end lost 5 bases, and 9 bases lay between the germline ends. This CDR3 contains 12 residues. In nucleotides, the CDR3 is TGTGCCAGCATGCAGGGGAACAATGAGCAGTTCTTC. The encoded protein is CASMQGNNEQFF.

The chain links TRBV29-1 to TRBJ2-5, with 7 nucleotides matching TRBD2. J gave up 4 bases and V 7 bases, and 3 bases lay outside the gene matches. Germline V CDR1 and CDR2: SQVTM, ANQGSEA. There are 11 residues in the CDR3. The CDR3 DNA sequence: TGCAGCGCGGGGGGAGGAGAGACCCAGTACTTC. Its protein is CSAGGGETQYF. The entire variable domain, with the rest obtained from reference TRBV29-1 and TRBJ2-5, is as follows: SAVISQKPSRDICQRGTSLTIQCQVDSQVTMMFWYRQQPGQSLTLIATANQGSEATYESGFVIDKFPISRPNLTFSTLTVSNMSPEDSSIYLCSAGGGETQYFGPGTRLLVL.

This sequence joins TRBV10-2 and TRBJ2-5; D call uncertain. The CDR3 is 11 residues long. Germline V CDR1 and CDR2: WSHSY, SAAADI. V dropped 5 bases and J dropped 7 bases, with 8 bases sitting between them. CDR3 amino acids: CASSPSGTQYF. The CDR3 DNA follows: TGCGCCAGCAGTCCCTCCGGGACCCAGTACTTC.

The chain has TRBV7-3 and TRBJ2-5; 10 positions match TRBD2. CDR3 length: 16 amino acids. Germline CDR1 reads SGHTA; CDR2 reads FQGTGA. V shed 1 base and J 2 bases; nucleotides not matched to a gene: 4. The chain's CDR3 is CASSLIAGGGQETQYF. The CDR3 region has the DNA TGTGCCAGCAGCTTAATAGCGGGAGGCGGACAAGAGACCCAGTACTTC.

The chain couples TRBV7-9 to TRBJ1-1; D not certain. V lost 9 bases and J lost 2, with 16 bases in between. Germline CDR1 and CDR2: SEHNR and FQNEAQ (reference sequence). This CDR3 has 14 amino acids. CDR3 amino acids: CASRPSTDNTEAFF. CDR3 in DNA: TGTGCCAGTAGGCCCTCCACAGACAACACTGAAGCTTTCTTT.

V usage is TRBV27 and J usage is TRBJ2-7, with D perhaps matching TRBD2 (6 bases). Per germline, CDR1 MNHEY and CDR2 SMNVEV (reference sequence). The CDR3 has 14 amino acids. V was trimmed by 2 bases and J by 4 bases, leaving 12 bases between them. The CDR3 here is CASSLVSGIYEQYF. The CDR3 DNA sequence: TGTGCCAGCAGTTTAGTTAGCGGAATATACGAGCAGTACTTC.

The V gene is TRBV24-1, the J gene TRBJ2-2, with 7 bases matching TRBD2. Trimming took 7 bases from V and 4 from J; bases not matched to a gene: 8. Germline V lookup: CDR1 KGHDR, CDR2 SFDVKD. The CDR3 is 15 amino acids. The CDR3 DNA reads as TGTGCCACCAGCCCACCGGCGGGAGCCACCGGGGAGCTGTTTTTT. It specifies CATSPPAGATGELFF.

The rearrangement joins TRBV5-1 to TRBJ2-1, with 10 bases fitting TRBD2. The CDR3 totals 15 residues. V lost 5 bases to trimming and J lost 6 bases; unmatched junction nucleotides: 8. Germline values: CDR1 SGHRS, CDR2 YFSETQ. CDR3 amino acids: CASREAGGPGNEQFF. The CDR3 nucleotides are TGCGCCAGCAGAGAAGCGGGAGGGCCGGGCAATGAGCAGTTCTTC.

The V and J genes are TRBV27 and TRBJ2-7; 9 bases align to TRBD2. CDR1 is MNHEY and CDR2 is SMNVEV in the germline V gene (reference sequence). CDR3 length equals 16 residues. Trimming removed 0 bases from V and 4 bases from J; junction bases left unmatched: 7. This chain's CDR3 is CASSLSGLAGGYEQYF. In DNA form, the CDR3 reads TGTGCCAGCAGTTTATCGGGACTAGCCGGAGGTTACGAGCAGTACTTC.

This rearrangement joins TRBV18 to TRBJ1-3; TRBD1 matches at 8 bases. Germline trimming cut 3 bases from V and 0 bases from J; bases unmatched to any gene: 19. Germline CDR1 reads KGHSH; CDR2 reads LQKENI. The CDR3 runs 21 residues. CDR3 sequence reads: CASSPQALQGVLPSSGNTIYF. The CDR3 region has the DNA TGTGCCAGCTCACCCCAGGCGCTACAGGGGGTCTTGCCCAGCTCTGGAAACACCATATATTTT.

The V call is TRBV13, the J call TRBJ2-1, with D uncertain. Germline lookup yields CDR1 PRHDT and CDR2 FYEKMQ (reference sequence). The CDR3 extends over 14 amino acids. V lost 0 bases and J 7 bases, leaving 10 bases between the germline ends. CDR3 sequence (DNA): TGTGCCAGCAGCTTAGGTGTTACGGTTAATGAGCAGTTCTTC. Amino acids: CASSLGVTVNEQFF.

This chain links TRBV9 with TRBJ2-7, with D maybe TRBD1 (5 bases). Trimming removed 3 bases at V and 2 bases at J, with 12 bases between. The CDR3 has 14 amino acids. Germline V gene lookup returns CDR1 SGDLS and CDR2 YYNGEE. CDR3 DNA: TGTGCCAGCAGCGCAGACAGCCTGACCTACGAGCAGTACTTC. This translates into CASSADSLTYEQYF.

This rearrangement joins TRBV6-6 to TRBJ1-2; a possible D gene is TRBD1 (5 bases). Germline CDR1 reads MNHNY; CDR2 reads SVGAGI (reference sequence). The V and J ends lost 7 bases and 5 bases respectively, with 20 bases between them. CDR3 length: 15 amino acids. CDR3 DNA sequence: TGTGCCAGCACCAACCCCATTCAGGGAAGATATGGCTACACCTTC. Translating it yields CASTNPIQGRYGYTF.

J is TRBJ2-7 and V is TRBV29-1, with D perhaps matching TRBD2 (6 bases). V lost 5 bases, J lost 0 bases, and 11 bases lay in between. Germline V gene lookup returns CDR1 SQVTM and CDR2 ANQGSEA. This CDR3 is built from 13 residues. In DNA form, the CDR3 reads TGCAGCGTTTTGGGAGGCCCCTCCTACGAGCAGTACTTC. Residues: CSVLGGPSYEQYF.

The CDR3 region is CASSPQVPRGYTF. CDR3 coding DNA: TGTGCCAGCAGCCCGCAGGTCCCCCGGGGCTACACCTTC. The rearrangement joins TRBV7-9 to TRBJ1-2; D is uncertain. The V end lost 5 bases, the J end lost 8 bases, and 15 bases lay between the germline ends. Germline loops: CDR1 SEHNR, CDR2 FQNEAQ (reference sequence). This CDR3 comprises 13 residues.

The chain uses TRBV4-1 and TRBJ1-1; TRBD1 agrees at 9 bases. The CDR3 runs 16 residues. Germline CDR1 reads MGHRA; CDR2 reads YSYEKL. Trimming took 0 bases from V and 4 from J; bases not matched to a gene: 6. The CDR3 region is CASSQDLGTGPTEAFF. Written as DNA, the CDR3 is TGCGCCAGCAGCCAAGATCTGGGGACAGGGCCCACTGAAGCTTTCTTT.

J is TRBJ2-1 and V is TRBV25-1; 10 positions agree with TRBD2. Per germline, CDR1 MGHDK and CDR2 SYGVNS. V shed 5 bases, J shed 8 bases, and the junction held 15 bases outside the gene matches. This CDR3 is 17 amino acids long. The DNA for the CDR3 is TGTGCCAGCAGTAGTGTAGCCAGCGGGAGGGCCTTCCATGAGCAGTTCTTC. As protein: CASSSVASGRAFHEQFF. Full variable domain (outside the CDR3, taken from reference TRBV25-1 and TRBJ2-1): EADIYQTPRYLVIGTGKKITLECSQTMGHDKMYWYQQDPGMELHLIHYSYGVNSTEKGDLSSESTVSRIRTEHFPLTLESARPSHTSQYLCASSSVASGRAFHEQFFGPGTRLTVL.

A single count supports this clone. V and J are TRBV5-1 and TRBJ1-6; 11 bases are a match to TRBD1. The germline V gene encodes CDR1 SGHRS and CDR2 YFSETQ. J gave up 9 bases and V 0 bases, and 8 bases lay outside the gene matches. CDR3 size: 17 residues. CDR3 nucleotide sequence: TGCGCCAGCAGCTTGGCCGGGGACAGGGGGTACCTTTCACCCCTCCACTTT. Translation: CASSLAGDRGYLSPLHF.

CDR3 in DNA: TGTGCCAGTAGTGGGGGGACAGGCATGGAGACCCAGTACTTC. It specifies CASSGGTGMETQYF. The chain has TRBV19 and TRBJ2-5, with 8 bases fitting TRBD1. Germline assignment: CDR1 LNHDA and CDR2 SQIVND (reference sequence). The CDR3 is made up of 14 amino acids. V trimming: 5 bases; J trimming: 5 bases; junction bases outside the gene matches: 7. The entire variable domain, with the rest obtained from reference TRBV19 and TRBJ2-5, is as follows: DGGITQSPKYLFRKEGQNVTLSCEQNLNHDAMYWYRQDPGQGLRLIYYSQIVNDFQKGDIAEGYSVSREKKESFPLTVTSAQKNPTAFYLCASSGGTGMETQYFGPGTRLLVL.